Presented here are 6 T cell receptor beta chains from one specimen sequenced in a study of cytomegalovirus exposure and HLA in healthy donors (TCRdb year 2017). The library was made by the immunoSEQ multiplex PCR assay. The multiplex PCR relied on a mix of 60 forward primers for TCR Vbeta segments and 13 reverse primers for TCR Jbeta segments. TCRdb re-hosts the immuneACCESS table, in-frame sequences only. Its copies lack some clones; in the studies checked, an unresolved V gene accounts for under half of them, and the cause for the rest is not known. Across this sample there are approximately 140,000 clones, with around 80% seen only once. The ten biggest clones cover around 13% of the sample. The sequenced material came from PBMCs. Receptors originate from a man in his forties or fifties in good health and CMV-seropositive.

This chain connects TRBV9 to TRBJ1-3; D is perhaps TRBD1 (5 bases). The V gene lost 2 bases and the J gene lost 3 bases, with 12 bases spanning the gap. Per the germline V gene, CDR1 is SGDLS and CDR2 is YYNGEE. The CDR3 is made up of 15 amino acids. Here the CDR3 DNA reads TGTGCCAGCAGCGTCCGGGGGGGGAATGGAAACACCATATATTTT. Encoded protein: CASSVRGGNGNTIYF.

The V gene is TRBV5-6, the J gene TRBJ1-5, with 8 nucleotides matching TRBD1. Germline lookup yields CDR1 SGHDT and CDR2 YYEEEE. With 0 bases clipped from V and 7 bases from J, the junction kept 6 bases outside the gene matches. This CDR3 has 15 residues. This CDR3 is CASSLGQGLGQPQHF. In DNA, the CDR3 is TGTGCCAGCAGCTTGGGACAGGGGTTAGGGCAGCCCCAGCATTTT.

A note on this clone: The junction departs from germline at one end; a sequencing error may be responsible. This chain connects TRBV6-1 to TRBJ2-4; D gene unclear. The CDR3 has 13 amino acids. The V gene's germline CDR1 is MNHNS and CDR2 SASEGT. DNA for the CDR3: TGTGCCAGCAGTGGGCCCCTCAAAAACAGTCAGTACTTC. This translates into CASSGPLKNSQYF.

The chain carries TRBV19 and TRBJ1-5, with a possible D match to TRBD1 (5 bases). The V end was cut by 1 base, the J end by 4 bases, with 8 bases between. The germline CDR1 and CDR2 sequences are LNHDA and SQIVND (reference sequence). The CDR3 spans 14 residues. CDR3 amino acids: CASSIGGDNQPQHF. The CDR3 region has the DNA TGTGCCAGTAGTATAGGGGGGGATAATCAGCCCCAGCATTTT.

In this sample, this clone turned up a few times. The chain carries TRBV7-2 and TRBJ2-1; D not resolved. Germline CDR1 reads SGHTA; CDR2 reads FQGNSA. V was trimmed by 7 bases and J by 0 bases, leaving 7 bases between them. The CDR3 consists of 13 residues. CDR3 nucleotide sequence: TGTGCCAGCACCTTTAGCTCCTACAATGAGCAGTTCTTC. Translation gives CASTFSSYNEQFF.

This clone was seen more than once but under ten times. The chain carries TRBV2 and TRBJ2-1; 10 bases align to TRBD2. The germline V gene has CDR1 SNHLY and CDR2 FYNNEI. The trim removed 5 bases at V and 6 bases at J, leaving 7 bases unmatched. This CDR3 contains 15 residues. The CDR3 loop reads CASSSSGRALNEQFF. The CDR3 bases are TGTGCCAGCAGTTCCAGCGGGAGGGCCCTCAATGAGCAGTTCTTC.